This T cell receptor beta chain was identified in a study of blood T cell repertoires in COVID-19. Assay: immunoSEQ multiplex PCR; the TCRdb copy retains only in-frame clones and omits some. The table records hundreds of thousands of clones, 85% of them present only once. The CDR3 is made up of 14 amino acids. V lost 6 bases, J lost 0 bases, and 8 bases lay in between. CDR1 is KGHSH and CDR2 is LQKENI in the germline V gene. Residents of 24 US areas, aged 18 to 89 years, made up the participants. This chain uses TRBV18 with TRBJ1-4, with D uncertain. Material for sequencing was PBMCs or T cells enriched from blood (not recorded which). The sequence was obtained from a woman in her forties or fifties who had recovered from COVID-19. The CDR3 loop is CASSRGSTNEKLFF. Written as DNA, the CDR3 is TGTGCCAGCTCTCGAGGCTCAACTAATGAAAAACTGTTTTTT.